The 3 T cell receptor beta chains below all came from one sample that was sequenced in a study of prognosis after radiotherapy for stage I lung cancer. Two rounds of multiplex PCR amplified TCR beta CDR3 from genomic DNA. With primers specific to each TRBV and TRBJ gene, the first-round PCR was performed. MiXCR, run by TCRdb on the multiplex PCR reads, gives a single entry per CDR3 protein. The sample holds about 15,000 distinct CDR3 sequences, roughly 45% seen once. The sequencing here drew on PBMCs, taken before or after stereotactic body radiation therapy (not recorded which). The receptors were sampled from a donor of 50 years or more with non-small cell lung cancer.

This clonotype is categorized as medium-sized. V is TRBV28 and J is TRBJ1-5; 9 nucleotides match TRBD1. Germline CDR1 MDHEN, CDR2 SYDVKM. This CDR3 region has 16 residues. The J segment lost 2 bases and the V segment lost 7 bases, leaving 9 bases of the junction unmatched. The chain's CDR3 is CASNKGQGAGNQPQHF. In DNA, the CDR3 is TGTGCCAGCAATAAGGGACAGGGAGCAGGCAATCAGCCCCAGCATTTT.

V is TRBV19 and J is TRBJ1-2, with 8 nucleotides matching TRBD1. The V gene's germline CDR1 is LNHDA and CDR2 SQIVND (reference sequence). The CDR3 spans 18 residues. V lost 5 bases and J lost 4; bases outside the gene matches: 18. In DNA, the CDR3 is TGTGCCAGTAGTTCCCTAGACCAGGGGGCGAGGTTGTCCTATGGCTACACCTTC. Amino acids: CASSSLDQGARLSYGYTF.

This clonotype was recorded at least ten times. The rearrangement joins TRBV5-1 to TRBJ1-1; possible D gene TRBD1, 5 bases. V dropped 0 bases and J dropped 2 bases, with 17 bases sitting between them. CDR1 and CDR2 from the germline V gene are SGHRS and YFSETQ. This CDR3 comprises 17 residues. The CDR3 region is CASSLVPRGHLNTEAFF. The CDR3 DNA reads TGCGCCAGCAGCTTGGTCCCCCGAGGACACTTAAACACTGAAGCTTTCTTT. Based on the CDR3 plus reference TRBV5-1 and TRBJ1-1, the full variable domain is KAGVTQTPRYLIKTRGQQVTLSCSPISGHRSVSWYQQTPGQGLQFLFEYFSETQRNKGNFPGRFSGRQFSNSRSEMNVSTLELGDSALYLCASSLVPRGHLNTEAFFGQGTRLTVV.